This TCR beta chain is from a study of CD8+CD57+ T cells in acquired aplastic anemia. Whole-study context: Isolated CD4+ and CD8+ cells, once sorted, yielded DNA averaging around 3 ug.

V was pared by 3 bases and J by 6 bases, with 9 bases between. The germline V gene has CDR1 SGHTA and CDR2 FQGTGA. There are 13 residues in the CDR3. CDR3 and TCR beta VDJ profiling relied on a genomic DNA template. Each CDR3 protein gets one entry after TCRdb re-called the reads with MiXCR. This table holds roughly 170,000 distinct CDR3 sequences, approximately 48% found once. Details on this clonotype: Its antigen is unknown.

Sequencing was done on patients that had shown CD8+CD57+ cell expansion by flow cytometry. Sampling of blood occurred while the patients had still received no therapy. Findings and limits, study-wide: The number of CD8+ CDR3 sequences shared by patients and controls was around 30. Patients versus controls showed no significant CD8+ Simpson's diversity difference.

The chain couples TRBV7-3 to TRBJ2-1; D might be TRBD2 (5 bases). This TCR was recovered from a human donor with aplastic anemia. Sample: sorted CD4+, CD8+, or CD8+CD57+ T cells (not recorded which) from PBMCs. Written as DNA, the CDR3 is TGTGCCAGCAGCTTGAGGGTAGCCAATGAGCAGTTCTTC. Its translation is CASSLRVANEQFF.